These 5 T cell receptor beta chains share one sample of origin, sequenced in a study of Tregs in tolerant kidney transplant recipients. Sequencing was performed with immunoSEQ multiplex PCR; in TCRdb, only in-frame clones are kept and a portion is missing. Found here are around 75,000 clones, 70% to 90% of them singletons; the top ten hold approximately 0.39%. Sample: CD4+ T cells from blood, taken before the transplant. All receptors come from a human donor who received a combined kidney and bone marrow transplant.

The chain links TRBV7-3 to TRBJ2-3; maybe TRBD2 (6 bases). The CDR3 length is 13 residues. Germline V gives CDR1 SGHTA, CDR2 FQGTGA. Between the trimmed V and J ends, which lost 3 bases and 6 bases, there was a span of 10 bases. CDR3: CASSFKGGDTQYF. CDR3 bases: TGTGCCAGCAGCTTCAAGGGAGGCGATACGCAGTATTTT.

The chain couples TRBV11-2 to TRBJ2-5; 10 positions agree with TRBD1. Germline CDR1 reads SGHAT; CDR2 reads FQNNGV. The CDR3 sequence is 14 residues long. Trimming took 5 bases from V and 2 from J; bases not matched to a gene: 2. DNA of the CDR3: TGTGCCAGCAGCCAGGACAGGGGGCAAGAGACCCAGTACTTC. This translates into CASSQDRGQETQYF. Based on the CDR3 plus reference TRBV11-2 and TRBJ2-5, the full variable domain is EAGVAQSPRYKIIEKRQSVAFWCNPISGHATLYWYQQILGQGPKLLIQFQNNGVVDDSQLPKDRFSAERLKGVDSTLKIQPAKLEDSAVYLCASSQDRGQETQYFGPGTRLLVL.

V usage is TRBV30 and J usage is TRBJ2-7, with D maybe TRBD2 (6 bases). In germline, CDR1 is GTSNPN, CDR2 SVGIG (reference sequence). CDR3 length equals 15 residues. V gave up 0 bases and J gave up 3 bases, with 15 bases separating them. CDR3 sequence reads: CAWSVGGIGGYEQYF. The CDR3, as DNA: TGTGCCTGGAGTGTAGGCGGGATTGGGGGCTACGAGCAGTACTTC.

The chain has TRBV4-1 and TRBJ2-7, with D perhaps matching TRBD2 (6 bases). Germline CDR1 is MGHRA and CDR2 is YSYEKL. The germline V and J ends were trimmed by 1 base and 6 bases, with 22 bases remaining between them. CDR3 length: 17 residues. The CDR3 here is CASSQGRDRGRRIEQYF. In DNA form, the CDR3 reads TGCGCCAGCAGCCAAGGCCGTGACCGAGGGAGGAGGATCGAGCAGTACTTC.

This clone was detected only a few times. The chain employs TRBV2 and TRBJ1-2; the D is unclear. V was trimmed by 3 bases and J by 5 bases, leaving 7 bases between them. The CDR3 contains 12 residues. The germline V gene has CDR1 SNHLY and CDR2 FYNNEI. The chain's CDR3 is CASSESGYGYTF. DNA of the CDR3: TGTGCCAGCAGTGAGTCGGGATATGGCTACACCTTC.